These T cell receptor beta chains were read from a single sample in a study of patients and donors after allogeneic stem cell transplantation. A single record per CDR3 protein comes from TCRdb applying MiXCR to the RT-PCR reads. The data hold about 960,000 distinct CDR3 sequences, with over 15% observed a single time. What was sequenced was blood, either unsorted or a sorted T cell fraction (not recorded which). Receptor source: a human donor who was either an allogeneic HSCT recipient or a stem cell or donor lymphocyte infusion donor (not recorded which). It is not recorded whose cells these are; they may come from a transplant donor. Both conserved end residues are part of each CDR3. D genes are given only for firm matches. Clone size is stated in some rows and not others, as once, few, many or a class when expanded.

D gene,J gene,V gene,clone size,CDR3 DNA,CDR3 protein
-,TRBJ1-1,TRBV19,-,TGTGCCAGTAGTATAGGGGGCCAGGCGAACACTGAAGCTTTCTTT,CASSIGGQANTEAFF
TRBD2,TRBJ2-7,TRBV7-7,few,TGTGCTAGCAGCTTAGAGGCGGGGGTTAACTACGAGCAGTACTTC,CASSLEAGVNYEQYF
TRBD1,TRBJ2-7,TRBV3-1,-,TGTGCCAGCAGCCCCCCGGCGGGACAGGAAAACTACGAGCAGTACTTC,CASSPPAGQENYEQYF
-,TRBJ2-5,TRBV6-1,-,TGTGCCAGCAGTCAACAGGGAGGTAAAGAGACCCAGTACTTC,CASSQQGGKETQYF
TRBD1,TRBJ1-1,TRBV12-3/TRBV12-4,-,TGTGCCAGCAGTTTTTGGGGACAGGGGACTGAAGCTTTCTTT,CASSFWGQGTEAFF
-,TRBJ1-6,TRBV9,-,TGTGCCAGCAGCGGAGAGATCCTCGGAAGCTCCTATAATTCACCCCTCCACTTT,CASSGEILGSSYNSPLHF
-,TRBJ2-5,TRBV20-1,few,TGCAGTGCTAGGTGGGCGCGTGGAGGACAAGAGACCCAGTACTTC,CSARWARGGQETQYF
-,TRBJ1-2,TRBV30,-,TGTGCCTGGAGCCAAACCCTTGGGACCCGCTACACCTTC,CAWSQTLGTRYTF
-,TRBJ2-5,TRBV3-1,few,TGTGCCAGCAGCCCCCGGCTAGGAGGGGTCAAGACCCAGTACTTC,CASSPRLGGVKTQYF
TRBD1,TRBJ1-1,TRBV10-3,few,TGTGCCATACGACAGGGTCTGAACACTGAAGCTTTCTTT,CAIRQGLNTEAFF
-,TRBJ2-3,TRBV24-1,once,TGTGCCACCAGTGAACCTGACTCAGATACGCAGTATTTT,CATSEPDSDTQYF
TRBD2,TRBJ2-1,TRBV20-1,few,TGCAGTGCTCCTGGACTAGCCTATGAGCAGTTCTTC,CSAPGLAYEQFF
-,TRBJ1-1,TRBV30,-,TGTGCCTGGAGTGTACGAGGGGCTGGTGCTTTCTTT,CAWSVRGAGAFF
-,TRBJ2-3,TRBV7-9,-,TGTGCCAGCAGCTACCTCGGCGGGACAGATACGCAGTATTTT,CASSYLGGTDTQYF
-,TRBJ2-5,TRBV7-2,-,TGTGCCAGCAGCTTAGTTCATCCAGGGAGGCAAGAGACCCAGTACTTC,CASSLVHPGRQETQYF
TRBD1,TRBJ1-4,TRBV4-2,many,TGTGCCAGCAGCCAAGGGGACAGAGATCTTGAAAAACTGTTTTTT,CASSQGDRDLEKLFF
-,TRBJ1-6,TRBV7-2,-,TGTGCCAGCAGCGGGAGACAGTCTCTTAATTCACCCCTCCACTTT,CASSGRQSLNSPLHF
TRBD1,TRBJ1-2,TRBV29-1,-,TGCAGCCTCGAAAGGGGGCCCTATGGCTACACCTTC,CSLERGPYGYTF
-,TRBJ1-1,TRBV6-2/TRBV6-3,few,TGTGCCAGCAGTCGGGCGGTAACTGAAGCTTTCTTT,CASSRAVTEAFF
TRBD1,TRBJ1-1,TRBV6-5,few,TGTGCCAGCAGTTTTCGGGACAGGGGGCCGGACACTGAAGCTTTCTTT,CASSFRDRGPDTEAFF
-,TRBJ1-1,TRBV5-6,-,TGTGCCAGCAGCCGCGTCCCAGGAACTGAAGCTTTCTTT,CASSRVPGTEAFF
TRBD1,TRBJ2-4,TRBV6-1,-,TGTGCCAGCAGTCGGACAGGGAACGGGGCCAAAAACATTCAGTACTTC,CASSRTGNGAKNIQYF
-,TRBJ2-1,TRBV5-5,many,TGTGCCAGCAGCTTGTCCACTAGCTCCTACAATGAGCAGTTCTTC,CASSLSTSSYNEQFF
-,TRBJ1-1,TRBV12-3/TRBV12-4,few,TGTGCCAGCAGGGACCAGGGGCTCACTGAAGCTTTCTTT,CASRDQGLTEAFF
TRBD1,TRBJ1-6,TRBV6-5,-,TGTGCCAGCAGTTCCAGCAGAGACAGGGTTTTTTCACCCCTCCACTTT,CASSSSRDRVFSPLHF
TRBD1,TRBJ2-5,TRBV6-1,few,TGTGCCAGCAGGGCAGGGGGTGGCCGAGAGACCCAGTACTTC,CASRAGGGRETQYF
-,TRBJ2-7,TRBV5-1,-,TGCGCCAGCAGCTTGATAGCGGACTACGAGCAGTACTTC,CASSLIADYEQYF
-,TRBJ1-2,TRBV29-1,-,TGCAGCTCTGAGGTCAGGGACGGCTACACCTTC,CSSEVRDGYTF
TRBD1,TRBJ2-4,TRBV5-1,few,TGCGCCAGCAGCTTCCGGGACAGCTTAAACATTCAGTACTTC,CASSFRDSLNIQYF
-,TRBJ1-1,TRBV5-4,few,TGTGCCAGCAGTCCCCCTCACAGGGTTGAGGGCACTGAAGCTTTCTTT,CASSPPHRVEGTEAFF
-,TRBJ2-3,TRBV4-3,few,TGCGCCAGCAGCCAAGGGGGAAATACGCAGTATTTT,CASSQGGNTQYF
-,TRBJ2-2,TRBV7-2,-,TGTGCCAGCAGCTTAGTTCCTGTAACGAACACCGGGGAGCTGTTTTTT,CASSLVPVTNTGELFF
-,TRBJ1-1,TRBV7-2,-,TGTGCCAGCAAGGCGGGACTATTGAACACTGAAGTTTTCTTT,CASKAGLLNTEVFF
-,TRBJ2-5,TRBV13,-,TGTGCCAGCAGCGGCCTGGGCGGCCAAGAGACCCAGTACTTC,CASSGLGGQETQYF
TRBD2,TRBJ2-3,TRBV27,-,TGTGCCAGCATTCGACTAGCGGGAGGGCTGACAGATACGCAGTATTTT,CASIRLAGGLTDTQYF
TRBD1,TRBJ1-2,TRBV12-3/TRBV12-4,many,TGTGCCAGCAGCCTTGACAGGGGGCTTGGCTACACCTTC,CASSLDRGLGYTF